This TCR beta chain was profiled in a study of regulatory T cells in long-lasting Graves disease. Noted time point: newly diagnosed GD, antithyroid drugs for less than 3 months. TCR sequences were obtained from RNA taken from PBMCs. Peripheral blood, at about 9 milliliters, went into EDTA tubes. This clonotype was found many times. In building TCR beta libraries, iRepertoire HTBI primers were used together with Arm-PCR of CDR3 regions. One entry per CDR3 protein, called by TCRdb with MiXCR from the multiplex PCR reads. The repertoire consists of about 220,000 distinct CDR3 sequences, with roughly a fifth occurring once and the leading ten covering approximately 12%. Germline CDR1 and CDR2: SQVTM and ANQGSEA. V was pared by 4 bases and J by 9 bases, with 7 bases between. The CDR3 has 10 residues. These sequences were also reported in another study, on T cells in Graves' hyperthyroidism and ophthalmopathy. That publication notes: HTBI primers were employed in a first-round RT-PCR of the TCR CDR3.

This TCR derives from a woman aged 25 to 39 with Graves disease. The sample was peripheral blood mononuclear cells (PBMCs), taken at new diagnosis, from a patient treated with antithyroid drugs. The chain joins TRBV29-1 to TRBJ2-1; TRBD1 or TRBD2 may be the D gene (5 bases each). DNA for the CDR3: TGCAGCGTTGCCGGGGCTGAGCAGTTCTTC. This codes for CSVAGAEQFF.